This section outlines one T cell receptor (beta chain) sequence together with its context. Its cognate antigen has yet to be identified. The input lacks base qualities; no much larger clone sits a single base away. A second Seattle source provided samples from volunteer blood donors who had recovered from COVID-19. The collaborating institutions used their own protocols to collect whole blood in K2EDTA tubes. For TCRbeta analysis, collaborator samples were shipped as frozen whole blood, as isolated PBMCs, or as DNA extracted from either sample type. The immunoSEQ Assay, a bias-controlled multiplex PCR, was used to amplify TCRbeta CDR3 regions from genomic DNA. On the study's bioinformatics: Within the assay, amplification of reference gene primers was used to estimate how many nucleated cells each sample contained. To quantify the absolute abundance of each unique TCRbeta CDR3 rearrangement, sequence reads were collapsed and filtered. Productive Simpson clonality was computed per sample as the square root of Simpson's diversity index over productive rearrangements. TCRdb took this table from immuneACCESS and kept in-frame rearrangements with V and J called. Such tables lack part of the clones; where checked against another copy, unresolved V genes explain under half of the gap, and the rest is unexplained. V and J calls and clone size follow that table, whereas D and trimming were derived from the DNA. In all, the sample holds roughly 300,000 clones, and 75% to 90% of those were seen once. The ten largest make up about 1.6% of the sample.

This record comes from a study of blood T cell repertoires in COVID-19 (dated by TCRdb to 2020 to 2021). About the study as a whole: Samples covering the acute and convalescent phases of COVID-19 were provided by collaborators in the United States, Italy and Spain. Subjects who had been exposed to COVID-19, were actively infected with it, or had recovered from it provided the deeply sampled blood TCRbeta repertoires that made up the dataset. The material from the prospective study consisted of cDNA or gDNA derived from T cells, B-cell-depleted T cells, or PBMCs. HLA class I and class II types, where available, came from metadata supplied by the sample provider rather than from assay-based typing. Sample metadata almost always included a de-identified subject ID, COVID-19 status, age in years and sex. The repertoires were released in a freely available public database meant as a resource for research on the immune response to SARS-CoV-2. Samples came from the ongoing ImmuneRACE study (first 160 participants) plus 1,254 subjects from 6 global collaborators. The study at large found these results: Clinical and demographic metadata were provided uncurated, with the amount varying by source and participant.

The CDR3 runs 14 residues from the cysteine to the phenylalanine. Only the CDR3 region is kept as DNA, spanning 42 bases read in frame from base 1. The germline V gene specifies SGHAT as CDR1 and FQNNGV as CDR2. Deletion took 6 bases off V and 3 bases off J, with a span of 13 bases between the germline ends. The origin of this receptor is a woman in her thirties or forties who had recovered from COVID-19. This chain is built from TRBV11-2 and TRBJ2-3; TRBD2 could be the D gene, as 5 bases match. The sample was peripheral blood. The CDR3 protein sequence reads: CASSTSPGTDTQYF. The DNA sequence is TGTGCCAGCAGTACCTCACCGGGGACAGATACGCAGTATTTT.